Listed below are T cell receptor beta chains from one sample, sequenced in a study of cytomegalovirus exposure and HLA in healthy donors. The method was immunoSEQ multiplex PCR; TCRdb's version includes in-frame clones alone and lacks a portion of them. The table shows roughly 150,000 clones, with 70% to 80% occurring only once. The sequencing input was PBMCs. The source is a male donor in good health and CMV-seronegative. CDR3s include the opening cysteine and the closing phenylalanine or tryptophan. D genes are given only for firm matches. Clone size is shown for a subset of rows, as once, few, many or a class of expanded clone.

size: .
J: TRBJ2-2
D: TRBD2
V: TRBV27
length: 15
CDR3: CASRGLAGGAGELFF
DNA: TGTGCCAGCAGGGGACTAGCGGGGGGGGCCGGGGAGCTGTTTTTT

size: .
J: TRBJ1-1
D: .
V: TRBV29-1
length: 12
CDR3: CSVGLMNTEAFF
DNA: TGCAGCGTTGGACTAATGAACACTGAAGCTTTCTTT

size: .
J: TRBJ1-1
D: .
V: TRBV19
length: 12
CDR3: CASTGLNAEAFF
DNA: TGTGCCAGTACGGGACTAAACGCTGAAGCTTTCTTT

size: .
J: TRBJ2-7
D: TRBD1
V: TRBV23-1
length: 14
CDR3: CASSQDRGPYEQYF
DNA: TGCGCCAGCAGTCAAGACAGGGGGCCCTACGAGCAGTACTTC

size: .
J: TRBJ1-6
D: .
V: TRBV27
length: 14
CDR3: CASSFNSLNSPLHF
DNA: TGTGCCAGCAGTTTCAACAGTCTTAATTCACCCCTCCACTTT

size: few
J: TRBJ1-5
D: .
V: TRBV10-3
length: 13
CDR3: CAISPEGNQPQHF
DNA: TGTGCCATCAGCCCCGAGGGCAATCAGCCCCAGCATTTT

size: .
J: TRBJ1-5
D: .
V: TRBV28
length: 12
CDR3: CASSTGIQPQHF
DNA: TGTGCCAGCAGTACAGGGATTCAGCCCCAGCATTTT

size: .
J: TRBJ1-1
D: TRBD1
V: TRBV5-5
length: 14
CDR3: CASSLTGLNTEAFF
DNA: TGCGCCAGCAGCTTGACAGGGCTAAACACTGAAGCTTTCTTT

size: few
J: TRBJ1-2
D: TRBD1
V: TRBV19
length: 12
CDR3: CASWGQSYGYTF
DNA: TGTGCCAGCTGGGGACAGTCCTATGGCTACACCTTC

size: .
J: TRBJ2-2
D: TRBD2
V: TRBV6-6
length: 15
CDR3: CASSDTGGPSGELFF
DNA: TGTGCCAGCAGTGACACGGGGGGGCCATCCGGGGAGCTGTTTTTT

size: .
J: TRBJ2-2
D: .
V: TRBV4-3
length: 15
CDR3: CASSQEGLTTGELFF
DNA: TGCGCCAGCAGCCAAGAGGGACTGACCACCGGGGAGCTGTTTTTT

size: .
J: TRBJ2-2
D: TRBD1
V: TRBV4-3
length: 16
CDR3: CASSLRTGGLGGELFF
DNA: TGCGCCAGCAGCTTGCGGACAGGGGGGCTCGGCGGGGAGCTGTTTTTT

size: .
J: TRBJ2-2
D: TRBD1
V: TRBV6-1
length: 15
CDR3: CASSENRGYTGELFF
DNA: TGTGCCAGCAGTGAAAACAGGGGATACACCGGGGAGCTGTTTTTT

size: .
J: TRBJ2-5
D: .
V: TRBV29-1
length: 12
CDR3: CSVEYRKETQYF
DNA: TGCAGCGTTGAATACAGAAAGGAGACCCAGTACTTC

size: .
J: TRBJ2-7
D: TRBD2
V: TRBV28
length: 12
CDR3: CASSKGTSGKYF
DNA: TGTGCCAGCAGCAAGGGGACTAGCGGAAAGTACTTC

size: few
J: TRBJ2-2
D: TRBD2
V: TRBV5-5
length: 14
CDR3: CASTGREGLGELFF
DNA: TGTGCCAGCACGGGACGGGAGGGCCTTGGGGAGCTGTTTTTT

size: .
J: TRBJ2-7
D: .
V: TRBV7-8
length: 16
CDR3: CASSYLDRPLSAEQYF
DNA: TGTGCCAGCAGCTACTTAGACAGACCCCTATCCGCCGAGCAGTACTTC

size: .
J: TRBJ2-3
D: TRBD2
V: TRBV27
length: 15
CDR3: CASSTSGSGVDTQYF
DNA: TGTGCCAGCAGCACTAGCGGGAGCGGAGTGGATACGCAGTATTTT